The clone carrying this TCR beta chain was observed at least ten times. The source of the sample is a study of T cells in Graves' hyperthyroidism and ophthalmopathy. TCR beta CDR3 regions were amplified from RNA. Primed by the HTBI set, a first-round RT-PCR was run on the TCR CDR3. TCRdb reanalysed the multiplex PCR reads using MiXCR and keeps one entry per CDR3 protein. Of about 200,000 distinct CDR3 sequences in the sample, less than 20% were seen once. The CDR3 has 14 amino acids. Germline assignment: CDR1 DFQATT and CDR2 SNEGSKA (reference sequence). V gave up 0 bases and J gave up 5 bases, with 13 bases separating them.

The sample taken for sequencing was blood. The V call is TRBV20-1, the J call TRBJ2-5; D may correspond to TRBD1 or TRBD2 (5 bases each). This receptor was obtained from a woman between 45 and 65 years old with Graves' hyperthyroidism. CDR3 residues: CSARDGGSVETQYF. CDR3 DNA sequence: TGCAGTGCTAGAGATGGGGGTAGCGTCGAGACCCAGTACTTC.